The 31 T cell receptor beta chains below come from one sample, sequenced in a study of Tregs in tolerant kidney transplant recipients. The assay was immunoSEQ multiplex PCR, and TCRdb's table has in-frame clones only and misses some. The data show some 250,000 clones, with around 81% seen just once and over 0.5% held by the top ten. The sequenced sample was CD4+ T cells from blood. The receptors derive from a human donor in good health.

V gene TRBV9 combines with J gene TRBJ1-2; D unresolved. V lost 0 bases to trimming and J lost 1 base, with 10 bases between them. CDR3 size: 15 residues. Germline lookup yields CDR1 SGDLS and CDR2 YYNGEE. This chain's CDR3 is CASSVAPGYNYGYTF. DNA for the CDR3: TGTGCCAGCAGCGTAGCTCCAGGCTATAACTATGGCTACACCTTC.

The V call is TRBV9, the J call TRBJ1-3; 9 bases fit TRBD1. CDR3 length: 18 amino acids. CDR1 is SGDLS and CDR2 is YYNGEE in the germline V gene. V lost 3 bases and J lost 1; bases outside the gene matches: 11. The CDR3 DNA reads TGTGCCAGCAGCGCCGGACAGGGGAGCTTGGGTTCTGGAAACACCATATATTTT. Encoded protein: CASSAGQGSLGSGNTIYF.

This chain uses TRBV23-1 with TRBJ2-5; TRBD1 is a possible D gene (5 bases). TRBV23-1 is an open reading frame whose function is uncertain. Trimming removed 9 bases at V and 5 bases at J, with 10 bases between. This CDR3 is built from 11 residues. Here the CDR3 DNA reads TGCGCCAGGGGGCGCGAGGAGACCCAGTACTTC. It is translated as CARGREETQYF.

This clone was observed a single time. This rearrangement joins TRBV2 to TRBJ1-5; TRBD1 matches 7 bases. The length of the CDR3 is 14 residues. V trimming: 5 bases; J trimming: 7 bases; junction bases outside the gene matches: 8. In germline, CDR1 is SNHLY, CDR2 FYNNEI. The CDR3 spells CASSTDRADQPQHF. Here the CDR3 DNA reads TGTGCCAGCAGTACAGACAGGGCCGACCAGCCCCAGCATTTT.

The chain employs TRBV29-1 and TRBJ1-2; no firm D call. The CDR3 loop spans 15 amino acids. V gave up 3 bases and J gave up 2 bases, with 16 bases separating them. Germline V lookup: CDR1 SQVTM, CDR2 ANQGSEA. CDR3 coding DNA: TGCAGCGTTGAGCTAGGCCCCCGCCGGAACTATGGCTACACCTTC. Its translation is CSVELGPRRNYGYTF.

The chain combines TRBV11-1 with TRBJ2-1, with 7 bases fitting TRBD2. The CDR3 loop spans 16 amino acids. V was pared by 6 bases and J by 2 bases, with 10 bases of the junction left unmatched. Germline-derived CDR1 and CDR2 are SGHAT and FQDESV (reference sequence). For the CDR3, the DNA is TGTGCCAGCAGTCGAAGCGGGGCAAGGACCTACAATGAGCAGTTCTTC. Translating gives CASSRSGARTYNEQFF. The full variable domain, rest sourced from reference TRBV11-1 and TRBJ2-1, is EAEVAQSPRYKITEKSQAVAFWCDPISGHATLYWYRQILGQGPELLVQFQDESVVDDSQLPKDRFSAERLKGVDSTLKIQPAELGDSAMYLCASSRSGARTYNEQFFGPGTRLTVL.

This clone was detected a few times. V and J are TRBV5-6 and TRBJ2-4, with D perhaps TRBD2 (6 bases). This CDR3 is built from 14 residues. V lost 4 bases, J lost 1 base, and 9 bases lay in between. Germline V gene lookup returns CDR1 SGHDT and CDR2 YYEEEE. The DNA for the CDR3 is TGTGCCAGCAGCCCCCGGGGGGCCAAAAACATTCAGTACTTC. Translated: CASSPRGAKNIQYF.

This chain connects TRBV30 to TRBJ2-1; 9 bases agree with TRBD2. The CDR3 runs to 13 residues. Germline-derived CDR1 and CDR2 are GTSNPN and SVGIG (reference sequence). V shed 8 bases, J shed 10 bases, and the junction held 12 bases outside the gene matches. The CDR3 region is CAGGSGRTREQFF. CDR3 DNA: TGTGCCGGGGGCAGCGGGAGGACCCGCGAGCAGTTCTTC.

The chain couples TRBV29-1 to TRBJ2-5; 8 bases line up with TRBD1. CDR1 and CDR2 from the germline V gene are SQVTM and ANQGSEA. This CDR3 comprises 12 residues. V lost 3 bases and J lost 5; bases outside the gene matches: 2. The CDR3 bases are TGCAGCGTTGACAGGGGGCTGGAGACCCAGTACTTC. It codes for CSVDRGLETQYF.

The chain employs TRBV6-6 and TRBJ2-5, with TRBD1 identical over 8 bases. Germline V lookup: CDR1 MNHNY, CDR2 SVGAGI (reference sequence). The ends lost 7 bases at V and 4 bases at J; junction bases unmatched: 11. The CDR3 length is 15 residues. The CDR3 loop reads CASNPRDRRGETQYF. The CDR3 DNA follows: TGTGCCAGCAACCCGCGGGACAGGCGGGGAGAGACCCAGTACTTC.

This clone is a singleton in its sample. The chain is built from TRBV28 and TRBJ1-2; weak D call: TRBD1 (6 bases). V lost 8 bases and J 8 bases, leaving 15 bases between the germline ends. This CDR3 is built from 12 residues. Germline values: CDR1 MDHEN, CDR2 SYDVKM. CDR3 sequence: CASGQTGHGYTF. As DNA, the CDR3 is TGTGCCAGCGGGCAAACAGGGCACGGCTACACCTTC.

DNA for the CDR3: TGTGCCAGCAGTAGGGACAAGAACTACGAGCAGTACTTC. Encoded protein: CASSRDKNYEQYF. This chain uses TRBV9 with TRBJ2-7; a possible D gene is TRBD1 (6 bases). V lost 5 bases, J lost 3 bases, and 12 bases lay in between. CDR1 SGDLS and CDR2 YYNGEE come from the germline V gene. The CDR3 consists of 13 residues.

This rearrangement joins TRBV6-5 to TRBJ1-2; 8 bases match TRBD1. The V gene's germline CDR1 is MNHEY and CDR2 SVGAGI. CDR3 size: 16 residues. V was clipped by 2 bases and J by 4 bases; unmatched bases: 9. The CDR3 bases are TGTGCCAGCAGTTACGGCGTAGGCAGGGGGCCCTATGGCTACACCTTC. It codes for CASSYGVGRGPYGYTF.

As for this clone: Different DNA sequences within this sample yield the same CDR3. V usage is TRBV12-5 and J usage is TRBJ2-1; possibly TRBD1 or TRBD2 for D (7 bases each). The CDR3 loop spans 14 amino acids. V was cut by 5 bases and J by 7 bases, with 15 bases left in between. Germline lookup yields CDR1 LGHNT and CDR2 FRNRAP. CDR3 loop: CASGPPGGGNEQFF. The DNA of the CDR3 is TGTGCTAGTGGTCCCCCAGGGGGGGGGAATGAGCAGTTCTTC.

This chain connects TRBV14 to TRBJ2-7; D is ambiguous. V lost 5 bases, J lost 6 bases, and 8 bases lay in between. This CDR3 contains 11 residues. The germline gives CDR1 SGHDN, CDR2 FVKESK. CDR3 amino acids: CASSVLAEQYF. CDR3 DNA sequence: TGTGCCAGCAGCGTTCTTGCCGAGCAGTACTTC. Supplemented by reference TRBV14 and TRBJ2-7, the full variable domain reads EAGVTQFPSHSVIEKGQTVTLRCDPISGHDNLYWYRRVMGKEIKFLLHFVKESKQDESGMPNNRFLAERTGGTYSTLKVQPAELEDSGVYFCASSVLAEQYFGPGTRLTVT.

The CDR3 region has the DNA TGTGCCAGCAGCGCTACTAGCGGGCACTTCATCCATGAGCAGTTCTTC. It translates to CASSATSGHFIHEQFF. The V gene is TRBV7-2, the J gene TRBJ2-1; 9 bases align to TRBD2. Germline trimming cut 5 bases from V and 8 bases from J; bases unmatched to any gene: 13. Germline CDR1 reads SGHTA; CDR2 reads FQGNSA. CDR3 length: 16 amino acids.

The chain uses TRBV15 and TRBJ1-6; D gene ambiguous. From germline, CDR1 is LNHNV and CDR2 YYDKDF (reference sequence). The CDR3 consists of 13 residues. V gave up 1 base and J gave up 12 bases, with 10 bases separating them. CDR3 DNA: TGTGCCACCAGCAGAGCTACATGGCGACCCCTCCACTTT. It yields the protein CATSRATWRPLHF.

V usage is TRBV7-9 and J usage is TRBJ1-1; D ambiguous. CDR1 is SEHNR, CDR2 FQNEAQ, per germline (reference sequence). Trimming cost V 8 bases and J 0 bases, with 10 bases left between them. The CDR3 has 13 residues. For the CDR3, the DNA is TGTGCCAGCTGCCTCGCCGTGAACACTGAAGCTTTCTTT. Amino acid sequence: CASCLAVNTEAFF.

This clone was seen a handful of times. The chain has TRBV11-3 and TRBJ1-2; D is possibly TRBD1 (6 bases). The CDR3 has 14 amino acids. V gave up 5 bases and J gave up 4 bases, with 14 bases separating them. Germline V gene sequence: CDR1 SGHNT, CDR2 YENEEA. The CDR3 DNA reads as TGTGCCAGCAGCCCCTGGACAGTCCTCTATGGCTACACCTTC. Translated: CASSPWTVLYGYTF.

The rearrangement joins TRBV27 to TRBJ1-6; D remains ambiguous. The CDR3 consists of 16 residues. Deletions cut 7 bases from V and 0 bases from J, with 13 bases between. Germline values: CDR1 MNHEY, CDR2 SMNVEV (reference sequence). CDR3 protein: CASTIRWSSYNSPLHF. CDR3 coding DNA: TGTGCCAGCACCATCAGGTGGAGCTCCTATAATTCACCCCTCCACTTT.

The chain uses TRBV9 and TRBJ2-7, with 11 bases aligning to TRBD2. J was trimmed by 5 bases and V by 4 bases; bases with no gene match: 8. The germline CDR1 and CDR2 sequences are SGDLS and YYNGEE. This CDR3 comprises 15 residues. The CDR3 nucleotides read TGTGCCAGCAGCACTACTAGCGGGAGCTTCGACGAGCAGTACTTC. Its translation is CASSTTSGSFDEQYF.

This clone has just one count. CDR3 sequence reads: CASSQSRDQGGGQYF. CDR3 DNA sequence: TGTGCCAGCAGTCAATCCCGGGATCAGGGAGGTGGGCAGTACTTC. V usage is TRBV6-5 and J usage is TRBJ2-7, with a possible D match to TRBD2 (6 bases). The CDR3 extends over 15 amino acids. From germline, CDR1 is MNHEY and CDR2 SVGAGI. V lost 5 bases and J lost 9, with 23 bases in between.

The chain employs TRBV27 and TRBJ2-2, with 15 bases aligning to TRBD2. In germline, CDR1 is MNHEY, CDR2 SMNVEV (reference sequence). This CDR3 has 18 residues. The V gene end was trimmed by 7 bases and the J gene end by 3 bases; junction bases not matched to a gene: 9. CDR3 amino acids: CASTRGLAGGPYTGELFF. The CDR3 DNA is TGTGCCAGCACCCGTGGACTAGCGGGAGGGCCTTACACCGGGGAGCTGTTTTTT.

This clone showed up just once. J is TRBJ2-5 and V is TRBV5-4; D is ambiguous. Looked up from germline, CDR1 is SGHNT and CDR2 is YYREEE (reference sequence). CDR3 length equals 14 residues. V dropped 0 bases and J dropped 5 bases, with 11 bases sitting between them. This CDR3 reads CASSLVVGRETQYF. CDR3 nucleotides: TGTGCCAGCAGCTTGGTAGTAGGTCGTGAGACCCAGTACTTC.

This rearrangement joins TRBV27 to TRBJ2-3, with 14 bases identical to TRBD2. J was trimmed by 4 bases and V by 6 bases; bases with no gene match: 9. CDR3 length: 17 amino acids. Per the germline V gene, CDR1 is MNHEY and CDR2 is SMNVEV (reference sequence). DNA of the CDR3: TGTGCCAGCAGCTCTCGTCGACTAGCGGGAGGGCCAGATACGCAGTATTTT. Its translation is CASSSRRLAGGPDTQYF.

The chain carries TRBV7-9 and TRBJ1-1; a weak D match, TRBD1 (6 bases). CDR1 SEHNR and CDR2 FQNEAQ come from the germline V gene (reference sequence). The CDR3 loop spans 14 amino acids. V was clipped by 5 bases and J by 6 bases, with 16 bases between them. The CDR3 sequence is CASSATGLRAEAFF. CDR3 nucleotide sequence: TGTGCCAGCAGCGCTACAGGGTTGAGGGCTGAAGCTTTCTTT.

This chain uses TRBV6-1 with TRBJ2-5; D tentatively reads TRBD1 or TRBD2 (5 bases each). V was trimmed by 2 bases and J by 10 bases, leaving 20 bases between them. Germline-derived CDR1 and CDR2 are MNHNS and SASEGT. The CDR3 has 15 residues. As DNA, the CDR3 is TGTGCCAGCAGTGAATGGGGGACGCCGGCGAATGGCCAGTACTTC. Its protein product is CASSEWGTPANGQYF.

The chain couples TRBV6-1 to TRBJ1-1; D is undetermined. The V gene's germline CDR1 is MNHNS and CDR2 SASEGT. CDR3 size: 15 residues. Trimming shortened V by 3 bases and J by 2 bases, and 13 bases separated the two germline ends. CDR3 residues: CASSDIGRRNTEAFF. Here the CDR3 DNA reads TGTGCCAGCAGTGATATAGGCAGGAGAAACACTGAAGCTTTCTTT.

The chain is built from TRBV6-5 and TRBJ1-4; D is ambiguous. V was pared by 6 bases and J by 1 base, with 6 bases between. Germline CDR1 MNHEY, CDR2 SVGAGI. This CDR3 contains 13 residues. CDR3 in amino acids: CASRWRTNEKLFF. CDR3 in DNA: TGTGCCAGCAGATGGAGAACTAATGAAAAACTGTTTTTT.

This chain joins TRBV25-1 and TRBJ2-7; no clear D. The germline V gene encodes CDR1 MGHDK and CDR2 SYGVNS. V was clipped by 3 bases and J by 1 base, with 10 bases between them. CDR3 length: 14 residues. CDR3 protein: CASSDTASSYEQYF. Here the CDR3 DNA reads TGTGCCAGCAGTGATACAGCTTCATCCTACGAGCAGTACTTC.

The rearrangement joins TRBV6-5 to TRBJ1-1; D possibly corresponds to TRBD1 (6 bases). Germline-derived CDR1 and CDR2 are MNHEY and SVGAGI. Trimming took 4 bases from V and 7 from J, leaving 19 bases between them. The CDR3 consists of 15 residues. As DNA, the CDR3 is TGTGCCAGCAGTTGGGCGTTGGGGGCGAAGGTTGAAGCTTTCTTT. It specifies CASSWALGAKVEAFF.